This T cell receptor beta chain was recovered during a study of blood T cells in healthy people across ages. Findings and caveats of the study: A greater number of naive CD4+ cells and higher diversity distinguished long-lived donors from aged donors.

A second PCR of 7 to 11 cycles used a sample-barcoded 5' primer and a J-beta primer mix. TCRdb passed the 5' RACE reads through MiXCR, listing each CDR3 protein once. The sample yields about 970,000 distinct CDR3 sequences, roughly half seen once. Worth noting for this clonotype: Its target is not known.

Trimming left V 2 bases short and J 0 bases short, with 13 bases between. The CDR3 length is 16 residues. In germline, CDR1 is MNHEY, CDR2 SMNVEV (reference sequence). Sequencing was done on a sample of blood. This rearrangement joins TRBV27 to TRBJ2-5; a possible D gene is TRBD2 (6 bases). The sequence came from an older woman in good health. The chain's CDR3 is CASSLATSPYQETQYF. The CDR3 bases are TGTGCCAGCAGTTTAGCTACTAGCCCGTACCAAGAGACCCAGTACTTC.